The 26 T cell receptor beta chains given below trace back to one sample, sequenced in a study of T cells in Graves' hyperthyroidism and ophthalmopathy. Regions amplified from RNA transcripts were the TCR beta CDR3 regions. First-round RT-PCR of the TCR CDR3 relied on the HTBI primer set. Via MiXCR, TCRdb re-called the multiplex PCR reads, giving one row per CDR3 protein. The sample records around 400,000 distinct CDR3 sequences, 15% to 18% being singletons. The material sequenced was blood. The source is a woman younger than 35 with Graves' hyperthyroidism that later progressed to Graves' ophthalmopathy.

This rearrangement joins TRBV5-4 to TRBJ2-3; D is undetermined. There are 13 residues in the CDR3. V lost 0 bases and J 10 bases, leaving 12 bases between the germline ends. From germline, CDR1 is SGHNT and CDR2 YYREEE (reference sequence). The chain's CDR3 is CASSLVSQPAQYF. In DNA form, the CDR3 reads TGTGCCAGCAGCTTGGTATCCCAACCGGCGCAGTATTTT. The full variable domain, completed using reference TRBV5-4 and TRBJ2-3, is ETGVTQSPTHLIKTRGQQVTLRCSSQSGHNTVSWYQQALGQGPQFIFQYYREEENGRGNFPPRFSGLQFPNYSSELNVNALELDDSALYLCASSLVSQPAQYFGPGTRLTVL.

At least ten counts were recorded for this clonotype. The V and J genes are TRBV27 and TRBJ2-1; 10 bases align to TRBD2. J gave up 7 bases and V 2 bases, and 8 bases lay outside the gene matches. CDR1 is MNHEY, CDR2 SMNVEV, per germline (reference sequence). The CDR3 length is 16 residues. The CDR3 sequence: CASSLSRTSGRNEQFF. For the CDR3, the DNA is TGTGCCAGCAGTTTAAGTAGGACTAGCGGTCGGAATGAGCAGTTCTTC.

Only a few counts were recorded for this clonotype. The chain links TRBV27 to TRBJ2-1; D might be TRBD2 (6 bases). The CDR3 has 13 amino acids. Germline V gene sequence: CDR1 MNHEY, CDR2 SMNVEV (reference sequence). Trimming stripped 8 bases from V and 0 bases from J, with 8 bases between. CDR3 coding DNA: TGTGCCAGCGGGAGGAGCTCCTACAATGAGCAGTTCTTC. Its translation is CASGRSSYNEQFF.

As for this clonotype: A much larger clonotype is one base distant, so this may be a read error. The rearrangement links TRBV27 to TRBJ2-7; no definite D call. This CDR3 is built from 12 residues. The germline V gene encodes CDR1 MNHEY and CDR2 SMNVEV (reference sequence). This CDR3 is CASRGSAYEQCF. The CDR3, as DNA: TGTGCCAGCAGGGGGTCAGCCTACGAGCAGTGCTTC.

The chain recombines TRBV28 with TRBJ1-1; no reliable D call. V was clipped by 4 bases and J by 0 bases, with 3 bases between them. The CDR3 sequence is 12 residues long. Per the germline V gene, CDR1 is MDHEN and CDR2 is SYDVKM. The CDR3 reads CASSYVNTEAFF. The DNA for the CDR3 is TGTGCCAGCAGTTATGTGAACACTGAAGCTTTCTTT.

The sample holds many counts of this clonotype. The chain links TRBV30 to TRBJ2-1, with D unclear. V shed 1 base and J shed 5 bases, with 0 bases lying between them. CDR3 length equals 10 residues. The germline V gene encodes CDR1 GTSNPN and CDR2 SVGIG (reference sequence). CDR3 amino acids: CAWSDNEQFF. Here the CDR3 DNA reads TGTGCCTGGAGTGACAATGAGCAGTTCTTC. Combining the CDR3 with reference TRBV30 and TRBJ2-1 gives the whole variable domain SQTIHQWPATLVQPVGSPLSLECTVEGTSNPNLYWYRQAAGRGLQLLFYSVGIGQISSEVPQNLSASRPQDRQFILSSKKLLLSDSGFYLCAWSDNEQFFGPGTRLTVL.

This chain links TRBV4-1 with TRBJ1-5, with D perhaps TRBD1 (5 bases). V lost 1 base, J lost 1 base, and 11 bases lay in between. Germline CDR1 reads MGHRA; CDR2 reads YSYEKL. The CDR3 runs to 16 residues. The CDR3 nucleotides are TGCGCCAGCAGCCAAGGGGGGGAGGTAAGCAATCAGCCCCAGCATTTT. Translated, it gives CASSQGGEVSNQPQHF.

This clonotype showed up many times. The V call is TRBV27, the J call TRBJ2-2; 8 bases map to TRBD2. CDR1 is MNHEY and CDR2 is SMNVEV in the germline V gene (reference sequence). V lost 2 bases, J lost 0 bases, and 11 bases stayed unmatched. The CDR3 has 19 residues. The CDR3 bases are TGTGCCAGCAGTTTAAGGCCGATACTAGCGGCCCCGAACACCGGGGAGCTGTTTTTT. This codes for CASSLRPILAAPNTGELFF.

In its sample, this clonotype was seen many times. The V gene is TRBV30, the J gene TRBJ2-2; TRBD2 matches 7 bases. V was pared by 0 bases and J by 3 bases, with 10 bases of the junction left unmatched. Germline lookup yields CDR1 GTSNPN and CDR2 SVGIG (reference sequence). This CDR3 has 17 residues. CDR3 amino acids: CAWSVLGGRADTGELFF. The CDR3 DNA sequence: TGTGCCTGGAGTGTACTTGGGGGGAGGGCCGACACCGGGGAGCTGTTTTTT. Drawing the rest from reference TRBV30 and TRBJ2-2, the complete variable domain is SQTIHQWPATLVQPVGSPLSLECTVEGTSNPNLYWYRQAAGRGLQLLFYSVGIGQISSEVPQNLSASRPQDRQFILSSKKLLLSDSGFYLCAWSVLGGRADTGELFFGEGSRLTVL.

Notes on this clonotype: A much bigger clone sits one base away, suggesting this may be a read error. The limits of the CDR3 on the DNA are not certain, so only TCRdb's listed CDR3 is given. The J gene is TRBJ1-1, the V gene TRBV12-3 or TRBV12-4. 16 amino acids form the CDR3, both terminal residues included. CDR3: CASSFRHFGLGTEALF.

Regarding this clonotype: A clone one base away is much larger, so this may be a read error. V gene TRBV28 combines with J gene TRBJ1-1, with unresolved D. V lost 4 bases and J 0 bases, leaving 6 bases between the germline ends. The CDR3 runs to 13 residues. CDR1 is MDHEN, CDR2 SYDVKM, per germline. CDR3 loop: CASSSHMNTEAFF. CDR3 coding DNA: TGTGCCAGCAGTTCCCACATGAACACTGAAGCTTTCTTT.

V is TRBV5-6 and J is TRBJ2-3; D ambiguous. V lost 1 base and J 7 bases, leaving 7 bases between the germline ends. The CDR3 has 12 residues. Looked up from germline, CDR1 is SGHDT and CDR2 is YYEEEE. CDR3 in amino acids: CASSLLVNTQYF. CDR3 coding DNA: TGTGCCAGCAGCTTGCTGGTCAATACGCAGTATTTT.

In this sample, this clonotype turned up many times. The chain is built from TRBV19 and TRBJ2-3; the D call may be TRBD1 or TRBD2 (5 bases each). V dropped 6 bases and J dropped 1 base, with 20 bases sitting between them. The CDR3 has 17 amino acids. Germline V lookup: CDR1 LNHDA, CDR2 SQIVND (reference sequence). CDR3 loop: CASRNRGAQSGTDTQYF. DNA of the CDR3: TGTGCCAGTAGGAACCGGGGCGCCCAAAGTGGCACAGATACGCAGTATTTT.

This clonotype was counted ten times or more. The V and J genes are TRBV6-2 or TRBV6-3 and TRBJ1-5, with TRBD1 as a possible D gene (6 bases). The germline gives CDR1 MNHEY, CDR2 SVGEGT. The CDR3 covers 15 residues. Trimming took 3 bases from V and 3 from J, leaving 12 bases between them. Here the CDR3 reads CASSYAGANNQPQHF. The CDR3 DNA reads as TGTGCCAGCAGTTATGCGGGGGCGAACAATCAGCCCCAGCATTTT.

This chain links TRBV3-1 with TRBJ2-2, with D perhaps matching TRBD1 or TRBD2 (7 bases each). This CDR3 has 17 residues. The V gene lost 0 bases and the J gene lost 3 bases, with 14 bases spanning the gap. Germline V gene lookup returns CDR1 LGHDT and CDR2 YNNKEL (reference sequence). The CDR3 reads CASSQDVRGGDTGELFF. Here the CDR3 DNA reads TGTGCCAGCAGCCAAGATGTCAGGGGGGGGGACACCGGGGAGCTGTTTTTT.

This clonotype came up a few times. This CDR3 reads CSAFAPGPSFSYEQYF. The CDR3 nucleotides read TGCAGTGCTTTCGCACCGGGCCCTTCCTTCTCCTACGAGCAGTACTTC. This sequence joins TRBV20-1 and TRBJ2-7; D not resolved. CDR3 length: 16 residues. Germline lookup yields CDR1 DFQATT and CDR2 SNEGSKA (reference sequence). V was clipped by 5 bases and J by 0 bases, with 20 bases between them.

This clonotype was detected many times. CDR3 DNA: TGTGCCAGCAACTCAGGGGGAGAGCAGCCCCAGCATTTT. It encodes CASNSGGEQPQHF. The V and J genes are TRBV2 and TRBJ1-5; 7 bases fit TRBD1. CDR1 is SNHLY and CDR2 is FYNNEI in the germline V gene. With V trimmed by 7 bases and J by 7 bases, 7 bases remained unmatched. This CDR3 has 13 residues.

The chain joins TRBV20-1 to TRBJ1-6; the match to TRBD1 covers 8 bases. Germline CDR1 reads DFQATT; CDR2 reads SNEGSKA (reference sequence). V lost 5 bases and J lost 7; bases outside the gene matches: 4. The CDR3 sequence is 13 residues long. CDR3 DNA sequence: TGCAGTGCTTCGGACAGGGAAAATTCACCCCTCCACTTT. Translation gives CSASDRENSPLHF.

This chain uses TRBV7-9 with TRBJ2-1; 12 positions agree with TRBD2. V gave up 8 bases and J gave up 6 bases; unmatched junction bases: 8. Germline loops: CDR1 SEHNR, CDR2 FQNEAQ (reference sequence). The CDR3 is 15 residues long. The CDR3 sequence: CASEYMTSGGNEQFF. For the CDR3, the DNA is TGTGCCAGCGAATATATGACTAGCGGGGGCAATGAGCAGTTCTTC.

The V and J genes are TRBV14 and TRBJ2-1; a weak D match, TRBD1 (5 bases). V lost 3 bases, J lost 7 bases, and 10 bases lay in between. Germline lookup yields CDR1 SGHDN and CDR2 FVKESK. The CDR3 consists of 13 residues. CDR3 protein: CASSHKQGNEQFF. For the CDR3, the DNA is TGTGCCAGCAGCCATAAGCAGGGAAATGAGCAGTTCTTC.

The chain links TRBV15 to TRBJ1-2; 12 bases are shared with TRBD1. J was trimmed by 4 bases and V by 0 bases; bases with no gene match: 0. Germline CDR1 is LNHNV and CDR2 is YYDKDF (reference sequence). The CDR3 is made up of 15 amino acids. In DNA form, the CDR3 reads TGTGCCACCAGCAGAGAGGGACAGGGGGCCTATGGCTACACCTTC. Amino acids: CATSREGQGAYGYTF.

In this sample, this clonotype turned up a few times. The gene calls are TRBV6-1 and TRBJ1-3; 9 bases map to TRBD1. After removal of 5 bases from V and 1 base from J, the junction contained 12 bases not matched to a gene. Looked up from germline, CDR1 is MNHNS and CDR2 is SASEGT. This CDR3 has 18 residues. CDR3 nucleotides: TGTGCCAGCAGTTTGGGACAGGGTGCCTTCCTATCTGGAAACACCATATATTTT. It translates to CASSLGQGAFLSGNTIYF.

The CDR3 loop reads CASSWVRGARAGELFF. In DNA, the CDR3 is TGTGCCAGTAGTTGGGTGCGGGGGGCGCGAGCCGGGGAGCTGTTTTTT. The rearrangement links TRBV19 to TRBJ2-2, with 8 bases matching TRBD2. This CDR3 comprises 16 residues. V was clipped by 5 bases and J by 6 bases; unmatched bases: 11. Germline V gives CDR1 LNHDA, CDR2 SQIVND (reference sequence). The full variable domain, completed using reference TRBV19 and TRBJ2-2, is DGGITQSPKYLFRKEGQNVTLSCEQNLNHDAMYWYRQDPGQGLRLIYYSQIVNDFQKGDIAEGYSVSREKKESFPLTVTSAQKNPTAFYLCASSWVRGARAGELFFGEGSRLTVL.

The sample holds many counts of this clonotype. V is TRBV27 and J is TRBJ2-2, with 10 bases matching TRBD2. Losses at the gene ends were 2 bases for V and 7 bases for J; bases not matched to a gene: 16. CDR1 is MNHEY, CDR2 SMNVEV, per germline (reference sequence). There are 19 residues in the CDR3. CDR3 sequence (DNA): TGTGCCAGCAGTTTAGAGGGTGTCCTAGCGGGAGAAGCGGGCGGGGAGCTGTTTTTT. Encoded protein: CASSLEGVLAGEAGGELFF.

This clonotype appeared many times. The chain recombines TRBV20-1 with TRBJ2-7, with D unclear. There are 15 residues in the CDR3. Germline CDR1 is DFQATT and CDR2 is SNEGSKA (reference sequence). Deletions cut 6 bases from V and 2 bases from J, with 20 bases between. For the CDR3, the DNA is TGCAGTGCGGGCACCCAACCAACCCGGGCCTACGAGCAGTACTTC. Encoded protein: CSAGTQPTRAYEQYF.

This sequence joins TRBV3-1 and TRBJ2-5; 11 nucleotides match TRBD2. The V and J ends lost 1 base and 4 bases, in that order; junction bases with no gene match: 8. CDR1 is LGHDT and CDR2 is YNNKEL in the germline V gene (reference sequence). The CDR3 consists of 17 residues. In DNA form, the CDR3 reads TGTGCCAGCAGCCAAGGTAGGCTAGCGGGAGGAAGAGAGACCCAGTACTTC. It specifies CASSQGRLAGGRETQYF.